The sequence of this T cell receptor (beta chain) was determined in a study of blood T cell repertoires in COVID-19. Germline assignment: CDR1 LNHDA and CDR2 SQIVND (reference sequence). Trimming left V 6 bases short and J 4 bases short, with 12 bases between. The CDR3 consists of 13 residues. Profiled with immunoSEQ multiplex PCR; TCRdb holds only in-frame clones, not every one. The repertoire holds more than 95,000 clones, with approximately 81% as singletons. Sequencing used peripheral blood. The chain couples TRBV19 to TRBJ2-5; TRBD1 is a possible D gene (6 bases). This TCR was sampled from a woman in her forties or fifties with acute or convalescent COVID-19. CDR3 amino acids: CASSGTSLETQYF. The CDR3 DNA reads as TGTGCCAGTAGCGGGACAAGCCTAGAGACCCAGTACTTC.